These 26 T cell receptor beta chains were sequenced from one sample in a study of graft-versus-host responses after intestinal transplantation. The table came from immunoSEQ multiplex PCR; TCRdb's copy has only in-frame clones and leaves some out. The data hold tens of thousands of clones, with roughly 80% observed a single time. This sample comprised PBMCs, obtained approximately 28 days after intestinal transplant. These TCRs come from a human patient who received an intestinal transplant, so some T cells may come from the graft donor.

This clone was seen more than once but under ten times. V gene TRBV6-1 combines with J gene TRBJ2-3; 13 bases align to TRBD2. V lost 4 bases, J lost 3 bases, and 4 bases stayed unmatched. The CDR3 extends over 16 amino acids. Germline V lookup: CDR1 MNHNS, CDR2 SASEGT. The CDR3 DNA reads TGTGCCAGCAGTGCACTAGCGGGGGGGCGGACAGATACGCAGTATTTT. This gives the protein CASSALAGGRTDTQYF.

The chain recombines TRBV18 with TRBJ1-3, with TRBD1 identical over 7 bases. J lost 0 bases, V lost 6 bases, and 5 bases had no gene match. The length of the CDR3 is 15 residues. Germline CDR1 and CDR2: KGHSH and LQKENI. CDR3 sequence (DNA): TGTGCCAGCTCTCCGACAGGGATCTCTGGAAACACCATATATTTT. Protein product: CASSPTGISGNTIYF.

The V gene is TRBV6-1, the J gene TRBJ1-6; no firm D call. Trimming pared 5 bases from V and 7 bases from J, leaving 12 bases between. CDR3 length: 14 residues. Germline CDR1 reads MNHNS; CDR2 reads SASEGT. CDR3 loop: CASSPLIQNSPLHF. CDR3 nucleotides: TGTGCCAGCAGTCCCCTAATTCAGAATTCACCCCTCCACTTT.

DNA for the CDR3: TGTGCCAGCAGTCAAGGATATGAAGCTTTCTTT. Translated, it gives CASSQGYEAFF. The chain uses TRBV11-2 and TRBJ1-1; no clear D gene. The CDR3 is 11 amino acids. Germline CDR1 is SGHAT and CDR2 is FQNNGV. Trimming took off 6 bases at V and 7 bases at J, with 9 bases between the two ends.

This chain joins TRBV4-1 and TRBJ2-5; a weak D match, TRBD2 (5 bases). V lost 4 bases and J lost 1, with 16 bases in between. This CDR3 region has 16 residues. Germline V gene sequence: CDR1 MGHRA, CDR2 YSYEKL. The DNA of the CDR3 is TGCGCCAGCAGCCTTACTAGGCGATCCCCCCAAGAGACCCAGTACTTC. Protein sequence: CASSLTRRSPQETQYF.

The rearrangement uses TRBV11-2 and TRBJ2-1; D gene ambiguous. The CDR3 contains 11 residues. Germline V gene lookup returns CDR1 SGHAT and CDR2 FQNNGV. V lost 4 bases, J lost 8 bases, and 6 bases lay in between. The CDR3 here is CASSYGDEQFF. CDR3 nucleotide sequence: TGTGCCAGCAGCTATGGGGATGAGCAGTTCTTC.

The V call is TRBV9, the J call TRBJ2-3, with 8 bases lining up with TRBD2. The CDR3 runs to 15 residues. Germline CDR1 is SGDLS and CDR2 is YYNGEE. V shed 2 bases and J 4 bases; nucleotides not matched to a gene: 6. The CDR3 loop reads CASSVSGALPDTQYF. The CDR3 DNA follows: TGTGCCAGCAGCGTTAGCGGGGCCCTCCCAGATACGCAGTATTTT. The whole variable domain, remainder taken from reference TRBV9 and TRBJ2-3, is DSGVTQTPKHLITATGQRVTLRCSPRSGDLSVYWYQQSLDQGLQFLIQYYNGEERAKGNILERFSAQQFPDLHSELNLSSLELGDSALYFCASSVSGALPDTQYFGPGTRLTVL.

The chain couples TRBV15 to TRBJ2-7; 7 positions match TRBD2. The CDR3 covers 17 residues. CDR1 is LNHNV and CDR2 is YYDKDF in the germline V gene (reference sequence). Trimming removed 0 bases from V and 3 bases from J; junction bases left unmatched: 11. The DNA for the CDR3 is TGTGCCACCAGCAGAGATCGGGGCGGCGGGGGAAGCTACGAGCAGTACTTC. Residues: CATSRDRGGGGSYEQYF.

The chain uses TRBV25-1 and TRBJ2-7; 11 bases map to TRBD2. V was pared by 5 bases and J by 2 bases, with 11 bases of the junction left unmatched. CDR3 length: 17 residues. Per the germline V gene, CDR1 is MGHDK and CDR2 is SYGVNS. For the CDR3, the DNA is TGTGCCAGCAGTAGTACTCCCGGGACTAGCGGTACCTACGAGCAGTACTTC. This encodes CASSSTPGTSGTYEQYF.

A few counts support this clone. This chain uses TRBV14 with TRBJ2-7; D remains ambiguous. The CDR3 spans 12 residues. Trimming removed 0 bases from V and 4 bases from J, with 4 bases in between. Looked up from germline, CDR1 is SGHDN and CDR2 is FVKESK. This CDR3 reads CASSQDSYEQYF. Here the CDR3 DNA reads TGTGCCAGCAGCCAAGACAGTTACGAGCAGTACTTC.

The chain has TRBV2 and TRBJ2-5, with TRBD2 as a possible D gene (6 bases). This CDR3 contains 13 residues. Looked up from germline, CDR1 is SNHLY and CDR2 is FYNNEI. Trimming removed 6 bases from V and 1 base from J, with 9 bases in between. CDR3 in amino acids: CASRVAVQETQYF. CDR3 sequence (DNA): TGTGCCAGCAGGGTAGCGGTCCAAGAGACCCAGTACTTC. Full variable domain (missing parts from reference TRBV2 and TRBJ2-5): EPEVTQTPSHQVTQMGQEVILRCVPISNHLYFYWYRQILGQKVEFLVSFYNNEISEKSEIFDDQFSVERPDGSNFTLKIRSTKLEDSAMYFCASRVAVQETQYFGPGTRLLVL.

The rearrangement uses TRBV2 and TRBJ2-3, with D unresolved. The germline V gene has CDR1 SNHLY and CDR2 FYNNEI. V lost 3 bases and J lost 1, with 17 bases in between. This CDR3 spans 17 amino acids. CDR3 in amino acids: CASSDIVGLSGTDTQYF. CDR3 in DNA: TGTGCCAGCAGTGACATCGTAGGGTTATCCGGCACAGATACGCAGTATTTT. Full variable domain (missing parts from reference TRBV2 and TRBJ2-3): EPEVTQTPSHQVTQMGQEVILRCVPISNHLYFYWYRQILGQKVEFLVSFYNNEISEKSEIFDDQFSVERPDGSNFTLKIRSTKLEDSAMYFCASSDIVGLSGTDTQYFGPGTRLTVL.

With respect to this clone: The junction shows a germline mismatch at one end, possibly a read error. The chain recombines TRBV7-7 with TRBJ2-2; D uncertain. Germline values: CDR1 SSHAT, CDR2 FNYEAQ (reference sequence). The CDR3 has 16 residues. CDR3: CASSLAQTAATGELFF. DNA of the CDR3: TGTGCTAGCAGCTTAGCCCAGACCGCGGCCACCGGGGAGCTGTTTTTT.

The chain carries TRBV5-4 and TRBJ2-1, with 13 bases identical to TRBD2. This CDR3 has 14 residues. Germline V lookup: CDR1 SGHNT, CDR2 YYREEE (reference sequence). V was pared by 4 bases and J by 10 bases, with 5 bases of the junction left unmatched. CDR3 residues: CASSPGLAGAEQFF. CDR3 coding DNA: TGTGCCAGCAGCCCAGGACTAGCGGGGGCCGAGCAGTTCTTC.

This chain connects TRBV25-1 to TRBJ2-3; 8 bases align to TRBD2. The CDR3 sequence is 16 residues long. V shed 2 bases and J 0 bases; nucleotides not matched to a gene: 4. Germline V lookup: CDR1 MGHDK, CDR2 SYGVNS. The CDR3 loop is CASSEPKRGSTDTQYF. The CDR3 DNA reads as TGTGCCAGCAGTGAACCAAAGCGGGGGAGCACAGATACGCAGTATTTT.

The V call is TRBV6-4, the J call TRBJ2-1; TRBD2 matches 15 bases. Germline CDR1 MRHNA, CDR2 SNTAGT. The trim removed 6 bases at V and 8 bases at J, leaving 5 bases unmatched. The CDR3 runs to 15 residues. The CDR3 bases are TGTGCCAGCAGCGGGACTAGCGGGGGGAACGATGAGCAGTTCTTC. Its translation is CASSGTSGGNDEQFF.

The V call is TRBV11-3, the J call TRBJ2-1; D is undetermined. V gave up 5 bases and J gave up 4 bases, with 9 bases separating them. The CDR3 has 13 residues. CDR1 and CDR2 (germline): SGHNT, YENEEA. The CDR3 loop is CASSPELYNEQFF. As DNA, the CDR3 is TGTGCCAGCAGCCCTGAACTATACAATGAGCAGTTCTTC.

As for this clone: In the same sample, other DNA sequences code for this CDR3. The CDR3 protein is CASSLVLLPGQGRWETQYF. The CDR3 region has the DNA TGTGCCAGCAGCTTAGTCCTCTTACCGGGACAGGGAAGATGGGAGACCCAGTACTTC. The rearrangement links TRBV11-3 to TRBJ2-5; 9 nucleotides agree with TRBD1. The CDR3 totals 19 residues. Germline V gene sequence: CDR1 SGHNT, CDR2 YENEEA. V lost 1 base to trimming and J lost 5 bases; unmatched junction nucleotides: 17.

The gene calls are TRBV7-6 and TRBJ2-1; D remains unclear. Trimming took off 3 bases at V and 9 bases at J, with 15 bases between the two ends. Germline values: CDR1 SGHVS, CDR2 FNYEAQ. The CDR3 covers 14 residues. In DNA form, the CDR3 reads TGTGCCAGCAGCTTTGACCCACACTGGAGTGAGCAGTTCTTC. This codes for CASSFDPHWSEQFF.

The DNA of the CDR3 is TGTGCCAGCTCGGACTCCTACAATGAGCAGTTCTTC. As protein: CASSDSYNEQFF. The chain links TRBV6-5 to TRBJ2-1; D gene ambiguous. Germline CDR1 MNHEY, CDR2 SVGAGI. Between the trimmed V and J ends, which lost 8 bases and 0 bases, there was a span of 5 bases. This CDR3 spans 12 amino acids.

CDR3 nucleotide sequence: TGCGCCAGCAGCTTGGACGGGGGAGGGGCGGGACCAACCATCTCCCGGAGCACAGATACGCAGTATTTT. Translating gives CASSLDGGGAGPTISRSTDTQYF. The chain is built from TRBV5-1 and TRBJ2-3; 7 bases map to TRBD2. CDR3 length: 23 amino acids. From germline, CDR1 is SGHRS and CDR2 YFSETQ. V was pared by 0 bases and J by 0 bases, with 25 bases of the junction left unmatched.

The chain links TRBV5-1 to TRBJ1-6; possible D gene TRBD1, 5 bases. The CDR3 totals 16 residues. V was trimmed by 4 bases and J by 0 bases, leaving 11 bases between them. The germline CDR1 and CDR2 sequences are SGHRS and YFSETQ. The CDR3 sequence: CASSKGLRSYNSPLHF. The CDR3 DNA reads TGCGCCAGCAGCAAGGGACTTCGCTCCTATAATTCACCCCTCCACTTT. The variable domain in full, completed from reference TRBV5-1 and TRBJ1-6, reads KAGVTQTPRYLIKTRGQQVTLSCSPISGHRSVSWYQQTPGQGLQFLFEYFSETQRNKGNFPGRFSGRQFSNSRSEMNVSTLELGDSALYLCASSKGLRSYNSPLHFGNGTRLTVT.

For the CDR3, the DNA is TGCGCCAGCAGTGAATCTGGGGATGAGCAGTTCTTC. Encoded protein: CASSESGDEQFF. The chain has TRBV10-1 and TRBJ2-1; D unclear. The CDR3 is 12 amino acids. Per the germline V gene, CDR1 is WNHNN and CDR2 is SYGVQD (reference sequence). Trimming took off 3 bases at V and 8 bases at J, with 8 bases between the two ends.

V gene TRBV6-5 combines with J gene TRBJ1-2, with 9 bases lining up with TRBD1. Germline CDR1 reads MNHEY; CDR2 reads SVGAGI. CDR3 length: 13 amino acids. V lost 8 bases to trimming and J lost 6 bases; unmatched junction nucleotides: 7. The CDR3 region is CASRLGQGDGYTF. CDR3 in DNA: TGTGCCAGCCGTCTGGGACAGGGTGATGGCTACACCTTC.

The CDR3 nucleotides are TGTGCCAGCAGCGAACAGGGGAGGAACATTCAGTACTTC. As protein: CASSEQGRNIQYF. This chain joins TRBV28 and TRBJ2-4, with D perhaps TRBD1 (7 bases). Deletions cut 6 bases from V and 7 bases from J, with 13 bases between. CDR3 length equals 13 residues. The germline V gene encodes CDR1 MDHEN and CDR2 SYDVKM. Supplemented by reference TRBV28 and TRBJ2-4, the full variable domain reads DVKVTQSSRYLVKRTGEKVFLECVQDMDHENMFWYRQDPGLGLRLIYFSYDVKMKEKGDIPEGYSVSREKKERFSLILESASTNQTSMYLCASSEQGRNIQYFGAGTRLSVL.

The chain combines TRBV29-1 with TRBJ2-5; no clear D. CDR1 is SQVTM and CDR2 is ANQGSEA in the germline V gene. V lost 3 bases and J 5 bases, leaving 13 bases between the germline ends. The CDR3 consists of 13 residues. The CDR3 coding sequence is TGCAGCGTTGACGATGGCTCGACCGAGACCCAGTACTTC. Translating it yields CSVDDGSTETQYF.